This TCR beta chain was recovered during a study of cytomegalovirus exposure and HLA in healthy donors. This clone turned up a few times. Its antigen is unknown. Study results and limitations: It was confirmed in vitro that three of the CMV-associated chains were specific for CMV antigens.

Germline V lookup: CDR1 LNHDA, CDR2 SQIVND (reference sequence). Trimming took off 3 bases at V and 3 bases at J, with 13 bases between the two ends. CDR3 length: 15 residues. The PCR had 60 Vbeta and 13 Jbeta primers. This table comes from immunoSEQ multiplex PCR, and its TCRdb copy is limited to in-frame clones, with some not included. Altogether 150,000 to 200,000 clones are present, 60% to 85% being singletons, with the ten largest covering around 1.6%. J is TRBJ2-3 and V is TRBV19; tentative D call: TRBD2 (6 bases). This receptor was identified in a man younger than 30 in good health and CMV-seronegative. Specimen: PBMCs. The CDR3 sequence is CASSIGGAITDTQYF. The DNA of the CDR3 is TGTGCCAGTAGTATTGGAGGGGCGATTACAGATACGCAGTATTTT.